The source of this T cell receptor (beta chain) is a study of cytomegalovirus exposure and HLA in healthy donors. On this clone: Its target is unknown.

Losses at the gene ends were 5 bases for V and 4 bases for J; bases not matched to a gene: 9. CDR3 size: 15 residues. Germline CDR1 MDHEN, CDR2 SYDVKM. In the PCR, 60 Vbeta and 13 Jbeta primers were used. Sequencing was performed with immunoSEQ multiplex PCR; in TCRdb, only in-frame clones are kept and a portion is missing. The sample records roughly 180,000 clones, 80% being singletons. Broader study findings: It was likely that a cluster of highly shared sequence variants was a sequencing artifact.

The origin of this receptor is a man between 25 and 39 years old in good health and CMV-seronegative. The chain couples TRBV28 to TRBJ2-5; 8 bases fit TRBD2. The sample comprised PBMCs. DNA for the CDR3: TGTGCCAGCAGTACCCGGACTAGCAGAAGAGAGACCCAGTACTTC. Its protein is CASSTRTSRRETQYF.